One T cell receptor beta chain is described in this entry. This sample was included in a study of blood T cell repertoires in COVID-19. Followed over time, Seattle patients had been enrolled while infection was active. Germline CDR1 reads SGHNT; CDR2 reads YENEEA. The V end lost 2 bases, the J end lost 7 bases, and 5 bases lay between the germline ends. CDR3 size: 12 residues. Sequencing was performed with immunoSEQ multiplex PCR; in TCRdb, only in-frame clones are kept and a portion is missing. The sample includes 220,000 or so clones, 80% to 85% of them seen just once. This TCR derives from a woman older than 75 with COVID-19, enrolled during active disease. Input material: peripheral blood. The rearrangement joins TRBV11-3 to TRBJ2-2, with D uncertain. CDR3 in DNA: TGTGCCAGCAGCTTATCGGGCGGGGAGCTGTTTTTT. This gives the protein CASSLSGGELFF.